The clone carrying this T cell receptor beta chain was found a few times. What it binds is not known. This sample was taken from a study of T-cell memory formation after mild COVID-19. Looking at the study overall: In these data, TCR clusters were largely donor specific.

Findings and caveats of the study: Detection of some responders pre-infection suggested pre-existing cross-reactive memory T cells participated. Later expanders leaned toward CD4+, whereas clones contracting from day 15 to 85 were balanced CD4/CD8.

Amplification by 5'RACE using constant-segment primers produced TCR alpha and TCR beta cDNA libraries that carried sample barcodes and UMIs. TCRdb reprocessed the 5' RACE reads via MiXCR and lists one record per CDR3 protein. Counted here are roughly 300,000 distinct CDR3 sequences, about 17% occurring once; the ten biggest clones make up approximately 23%. This CDR3 contains 11 residues. Trimming took off 0 bases at V and 14 bases at J, with 9 bases between the two ends. The chain is built from TRBV12-3 or TRBV12-4 and TRBJ2-3; TRBD2 might be the D (5 bases). The origin of this receptor is a young man who had mild COVID-19 (a few samples of this study predate the infection). Cell type and time point are not known. Source material: PBMCs or a T cell subset sorted from them (not recorded which). The CDR3 protein is CASSLAPSLYF. Here the CDR3 DNA reads TGTGCCAGCAGTTTAGCCCCTAGCTTGTATTTT.